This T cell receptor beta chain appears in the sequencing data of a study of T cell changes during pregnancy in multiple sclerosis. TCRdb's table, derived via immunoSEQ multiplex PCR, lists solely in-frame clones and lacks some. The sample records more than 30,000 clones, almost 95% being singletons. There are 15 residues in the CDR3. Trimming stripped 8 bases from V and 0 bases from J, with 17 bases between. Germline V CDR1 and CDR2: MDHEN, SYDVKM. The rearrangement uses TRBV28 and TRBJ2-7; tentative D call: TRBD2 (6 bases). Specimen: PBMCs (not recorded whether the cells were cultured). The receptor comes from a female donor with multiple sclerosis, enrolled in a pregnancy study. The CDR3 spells CASGGGTASSYEQYF. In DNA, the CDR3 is TGTGCCAGCGGAGGCGGGACTGCGAGCTCCTACGAGCAGTACTTC.